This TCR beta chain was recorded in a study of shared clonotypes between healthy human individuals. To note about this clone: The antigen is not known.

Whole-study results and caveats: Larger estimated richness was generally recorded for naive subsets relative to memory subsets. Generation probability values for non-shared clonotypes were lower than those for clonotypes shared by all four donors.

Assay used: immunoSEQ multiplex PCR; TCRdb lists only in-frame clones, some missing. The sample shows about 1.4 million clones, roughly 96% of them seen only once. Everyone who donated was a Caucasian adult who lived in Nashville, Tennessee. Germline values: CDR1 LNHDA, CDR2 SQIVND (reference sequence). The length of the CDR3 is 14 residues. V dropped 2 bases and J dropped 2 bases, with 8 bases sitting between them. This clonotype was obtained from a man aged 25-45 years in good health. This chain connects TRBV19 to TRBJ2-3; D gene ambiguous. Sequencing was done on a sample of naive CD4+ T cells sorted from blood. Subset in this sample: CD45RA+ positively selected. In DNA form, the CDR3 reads TGTGCCAGTAGTATATCAGGAAACACAGATACGCAGTATTTT. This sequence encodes CASSISGNTDTQYF.